These 4 T cell receptor beta chains came from one sample sequenced in a study of T-cell memory formation after mild COVID-19. One entry per CDR3 protein, called by TCRdb with MiXCR from the 5' RACE reads. There are 120,000 or so distinct CDR3 sequences in the sample; about 17% occur only once, and 11% to 15% lies in the top ten. Sequences were obtained from PBMCs or a T cell subset sorted from them (not recorded which). These receptors all come from an adult woman who had mild COVID-19 (a few samples of this study predate the infection). Cell type and time point are not known.

The chain uses TRBV6-6 and TRBJ2-3; no firm D call. There are 14 residues in the CDR3. Trimming pared 7 bases from V and 0 bases from J, leaving 11 bases between. From germline, CDR1 is MNHNY and CDR2 SVGAGI (reference sequence). The CDR3 reads CASTRVGSTDTQYF. The CDR3 coding sequence is TGTGCCAGCACTCGGGTCGGGAGCACAGATACGCAGTATTTT.

This clonotype was counted a few times. The V and J genes are TRBV4-1 and TRBJ2-5, with 14 bases lining up with TRBD2. The CDR3 is 16 amino acids. The germline gives CDR1 MGHRA, CDR2 YSYEKL. J gave up 4 bases and V 8 bases, and 9 bases lay outside the gene matches. This CDR3 is CASGLGLAGGPETQYF. DNA for the CDR3: TGCGCCAGCGGACTAGGACTAGCGGGGGGCCCAGAGACCCAGTACTTC.

This clonotype has more than one count but fewer than ten. The chain joins TRBV7-2 to TRBJ1-4, with 7 bases aligning to TRBD1. Germline values: CDR1 SGHTA, CDR2 FQGNSA. Trimming removed 5 bases from V and 1 base from J; junction bases left unmatched: 4. The CDR3 runs to 15 residues. For the CDR3, the DNA is TGTGCCAGCAGCGCGGGGGACAGAACTAATGAAAAACTGTTTTTT. Protein sequence: CASSAGDRTNEKLFF.

The CDR3 reads CSARSGDSYGYTF. The CDR3 DNA reads as TGCAGTGCTAGGTCAGGGGATTCGTATGGCTACACCTTC. The chain has TRBV20-1 and TRBJ1-2; possible D gene TRBD1, 6 bases. This CDR3 spans 13 amino acids. Per germline, CDR1 DFQATT and CDR2 SNEGSKA (reference sequence). Trimming stripped 3 bases from V and 5 bases from J, with 13 bases between.